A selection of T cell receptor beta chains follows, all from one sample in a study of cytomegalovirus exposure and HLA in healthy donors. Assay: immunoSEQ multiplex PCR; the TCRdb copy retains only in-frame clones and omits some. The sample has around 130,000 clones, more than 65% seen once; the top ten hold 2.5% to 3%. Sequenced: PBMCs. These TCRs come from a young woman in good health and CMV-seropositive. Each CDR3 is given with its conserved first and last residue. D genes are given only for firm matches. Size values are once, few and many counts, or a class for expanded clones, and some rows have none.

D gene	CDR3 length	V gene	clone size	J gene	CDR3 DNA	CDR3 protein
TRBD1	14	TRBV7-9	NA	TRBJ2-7	TGTGCCAGCAGTAAACCGGGACAGGATTACGAGCAGTACTTC	CASSKPGQDYEQYF
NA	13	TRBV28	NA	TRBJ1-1	TGTGCCAGCAGTTCAGAGGGAGTCACTGAAGCTTTCTTT	CASSSEGVTEAFF
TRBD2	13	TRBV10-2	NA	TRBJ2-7	TGCGCCAGCAGGGGGACTAGCTTCTACGAGCAGTACTTC	CASRGTSFYEQYF
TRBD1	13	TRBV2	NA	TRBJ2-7	TGTGCCAGCAATACAGGGGGGATCGGCGAGCAGTACTTC	CASNTGGIGEQYF
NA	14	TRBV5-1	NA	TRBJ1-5	TGCGCCAGCAGCTTGGACGGTGAAAATCAGCCCCAGCATTTT	CASSLDGENQPQHF
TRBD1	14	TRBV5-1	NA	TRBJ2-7	TGCGCCAGCAGCCCGGGACAGGGGGCCTACGAGCAGTACTTC	CASSPGQGAYEQYF
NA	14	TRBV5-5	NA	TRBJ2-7	TGTGCCAGCAGCTTGGCTCAGGGCGTCTACGAGCAGTACTTC	CASSLAQGVYEQYF
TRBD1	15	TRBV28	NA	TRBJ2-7	TGTGCCAGCAGTTCTCGGGACAGGGGGCTATACGAGCAGTACTTC	CASSSRDRGLYEQYF
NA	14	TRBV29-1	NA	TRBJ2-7	TGCAGCGCTCGGCAGGGGATTCCCTCCTACGAGCAGTACTTC	CSARQGIPSYEQYF
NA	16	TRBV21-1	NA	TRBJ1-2	TGTGCCAGCAGCAACGACAGGTTCCGCTGTAACTATGGCTACACCTTC	CASSNDRFRCNYGYTF
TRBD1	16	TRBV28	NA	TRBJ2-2	TGTGCCAGCAGTTTAAGGGACAGGGGGCGAACCGGGGAGCTGTTTTTT	CASSLRDRGRTGELFF
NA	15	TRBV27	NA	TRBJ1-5	TGTGCCAGCAGTTTTCGGGGGGGCGGCAATCAGCCCCAGCATTTT	CASSFRGGGNQPQHF
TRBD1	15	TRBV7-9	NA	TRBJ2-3	TGTGCCAGCACCCTGGGACAGCCGAGCACAGATACGCAGTATTTT	CASTLGQPSTDTQYF
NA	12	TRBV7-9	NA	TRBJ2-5	TGTGCCAGCAGTCGAGAACAAGAGACCCAGTACTTC	CASSREQETQYF
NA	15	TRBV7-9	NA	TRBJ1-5	TGTTCCAGCAGCACAGACAGGTTGAGCAATCAGCCCCAGCATTTT	CSSSTDRLSNQPQHF
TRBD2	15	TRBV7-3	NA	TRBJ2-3	TGTGCCAGCAGCAAGGCTAGCGGGGGGGCCGCTACGCAGTATTTT	CASSKASGGAATQYF
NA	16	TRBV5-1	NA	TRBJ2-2	TGCGCCAGCAGCCTACTCGCGTTTTCCGACACCGGGGAGCTGTTTTTT	CASSLLAFSDTGELFF
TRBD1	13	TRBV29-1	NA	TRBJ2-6	TGCAGCATCGGGACAGCTGGGGCCAACGTCCTGACTTTC	CSIGTAGANVLTF
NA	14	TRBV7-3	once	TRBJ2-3	TGTGCCAGCAGCTTAGAAACTAGCACAGATACGCAGTATTTT	CASSLETSTDTQYF
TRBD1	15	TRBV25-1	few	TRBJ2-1	TGTGCCAGCATCCCGGGACAGGGAGGTGGCAATGAGCAGTTCTTC	CASIPGQGGGNEQFF
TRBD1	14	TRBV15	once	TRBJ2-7	TGTGCCACCAGGGCCGGGACAGGGGGCGTCGAGCAGTACTTC	CATRAGTGGVEQYF
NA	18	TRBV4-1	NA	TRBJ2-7	TGCGCCAGCAGCCAAGAGAAGGGGCGACACCTTAGCTCCTACGAGCAGTACTTC	CASSQEKGRHLSSYEQYF
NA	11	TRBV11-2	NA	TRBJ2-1	TGTGCCAAGTTTAACGGGAATGAGCAGTTCTTC	CAKFNGNEQFF
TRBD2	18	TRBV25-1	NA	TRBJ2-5	TGTGCCAGCAATTCCCAGACTAGCGGGGGCCAGTACCAAGAGACCCAGTACTTC	CASNSQTSGGQYQETQYF
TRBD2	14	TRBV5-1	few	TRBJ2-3	TGCGCCAGCGCTCTCGGCTGGGGGGGAGATACGCAGTATTTT	CASALGWGGDTQYF
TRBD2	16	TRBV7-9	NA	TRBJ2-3	TGTGCCAGCAGCCCAACGGGGCTAGCGGGGGGTGATACGCAGTATTTT	CASSPTGLAGGDTQYF
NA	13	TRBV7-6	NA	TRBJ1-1	TGTGCCAGCAGCGAGCCGGGGGGCACTGAAGCTTTCTTT	CASSEPGGTEAFF
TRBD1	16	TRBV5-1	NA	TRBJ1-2	TGCGCCAGCAGCCCCAATCCACAGGGGTTAGCGCGTGGCTACACCTTC	CASSPNPQGLARGYTF
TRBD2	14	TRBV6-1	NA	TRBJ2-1	TGTGCCGCAAGACTAGCGGGGGAAAACAATGAGCAGTTCTTC	CAARLAGENNEQFF
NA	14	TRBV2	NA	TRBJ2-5	TGTGCCAGCATTCCCGCCCGGGGCCAAGAGACCCAGTACTTC	CASIPARGQETQYF
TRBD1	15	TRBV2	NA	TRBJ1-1	TGTGCCAGCAGTGGGACAGGGGGCGGAAACACTGAAGCTTTCTTT	CASSGTGGGNTEAFF
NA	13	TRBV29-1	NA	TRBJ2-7	TGCAGCGTTGAGGCCAGGGATAACTACGAGCAGTACTTC	CSVEARDNYEQYF
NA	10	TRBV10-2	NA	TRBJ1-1	TGCGCCAGCAGGGGACTTGAAGCTTTCTTT	CASRGLEAFF